Shown below are 3 T cell receptor beta chains from a single sample sequenced in a study of human T cells and chemical hapten exposure. Time point described: patch test 1, 2 weeks after DPC sensitization. Specified treatment: therapeutic diphenylcyclopropenone sensitization with weekly scalp DPC. Via MiXCR, TCRdb re-called the RACE reads, giving one row per CDR3 protein. The sample comprises approximately 340,000 distinct CDR3 sequences, 6% to 8.5% of which are singletons, and 7.5% to 8.5% rests with the top ten. The sequencing here drew on whole blood, taken in connection with sensitization to the hapten diphenylcyclopropenone (DPC). Every receptor here comes from a young woman with alopecia areata. Some clones in this sample may be carry-over from other donors' samples.

In its sample, this clonotype was seen many times. This rearrangement joins TRBV7-8 to TRBJ2-1; 9 positions match TRBD2. Trimming removed 1 base from V and 8 bases from J; junction bases left unmatched: 9. This CDR3 spans 16 amino acids. Germline V gene sequence: CDR1 SGHVS, CDR2 FQNEAQ. The CDR3 DNA reads as TGTGCCAGCAGCTTAGTGGCGGGGGGGCCATCCGATGAGCAGTTCTTC. It is translated as CASSLVAGGPSDEQFF.

In this sample, this clonotype turned up many times. This chain connects TRBV28 to TRBJ1-3, with a weak D call TRBD1 (5 bases). The CDR3 covers 14 residues. V lost 6 bases and J lost 0, with 9 bases in between. CDR1 is MDHEN, CDR2 SYDVKM, per germline. The CDR3 reads CASSKDSSGNTIYF. The CDR3 coding sequence is TGTGCCAGCAGCAAAGACAGCTCTGGAAACACCATATATTTT.

This clonotype was seen many times. The rearrangement uses TRBV4-3 and TRBJ2-2; TRBD2 matches at 8 bases. The CDR3 spans 17 residues. Losses at the gene ends were 0 bases for V and 1 base for J; bases not matched to a gene: 4. CDR1 and CDR2 from the germline V gene are LGHNA and YSLEER. DNA for the CDR3: TGCGCCAGCAGCCAAGATTTGGCGGGGGGGAACACCGGGGAGCTGTTTTTT. Its protein is CASSQDLAGGNTGELFF.